The 26 T cell receptor beta chains below all came from one sample that was sequenced in a study of molecular identifiers for immune sequencing clone quantification. TCRdb passed the PCR reads through MiXCR, listing each CDR3 protein once. The data show about 640,000 distinct CDR3 sequences, 15% to 20% seen once. Material for sequencing was naive CD8+ T cells from blood, with Jurkat cell RNA spiked in. The subset is: FACS-sorted CD8+CD4-CCR7+CD45RA+ naive T cells. Receptor source: a human donor in good health. Some libraries in this study had Jurkat cell RNA spiked in.

This clonotype was seen repeatedly, ten times or more. This chain joins TRBV19 and TRBJ2-7, with TRBD2 matching 8 bases. Germline loops: CDR1 LNHDA, CDR2 SQIVND (reference sequence). The CDR3 is 16 amino acids. V lost 5 bases to trimming and J lost 5 bases; unmatched junction nucleotides: 14. CDR3 in amino acids: CASSATGTRFVHEQYF. The CDR3 DNA follows: TGTGCCAGTAGTGCCACCGGGACTAGATTTGTCCACGAGCAGTACTTC.

This clonotype was seen a handful of times. The V and J genes are TRBV7-9 and TRBJ2-4; D tentatively reads TRBD1 or TRBD2 (5 bases each). Trimming left V 5 bases short and J 0 bases short, with 11 bases between. Germline values: CDR1 SEHNR, CDR2 FQNEAQ (reference sequence). CDR3 size: 15 residues. The CDR3 sequence: CASSPPGTAKNIQYF. In DNA form, the CDR3 reads TGTGCCAGCAGCCCCCCCGGGACAGCCAAAAACATTCAGTACTTC.

V is TRBV14 and J is TRBJ2-3; 9 positions match TRBD2. Looked up from germline, CDR1 is SGHDN and CDR2 is FVKESK. With 1 base clipped from V and 2 bases from J, the junction kept 4 bases outside the gene matches. The CDR3 covers 16 residues. The CDR3 reads CASSQVAGGVTDTQYF. The CDR3 DNA reads as TGTGCCAGCAGCCAAGTTGCGGGAGGGGTCACAGATACGCAGTATTTT.

A few counts support this clonotype. The chain employs TRBV6-2 or TRBV6-3 and TRBJ1-4; the D is unclear. V was cut by 11 bases and J by 0 bases, with 13 bases left in between. The CDR3 sequence is 14 residues long. Germline loops: CDR1 MNHEY, CDR2 SVGEGT. The CDR3 DNA reads as TGTGCCTCCCACTCCGGCGCAACTAATGAAAAACTGTTTTTT. Protein sequence: CASHSGATNEKLFF.

This clonotype was observed many times. This chain uses TRBV12-5 with TRBJ1-4; a weak D match, TRBD1 (6 bases). CDR1 LGHNT and CDR2 FRNRAP come from the germline V gene. The CDR3 consists of 14 residues. Trimming pared 3 bases from V and 8 bases from J, leaving 13 bases between. The CDR3 here is CASGFPGGVEKLFF. The CDR3, as DNA: TGTGCTAGTGGTTTCCCCGGGGGCGTGGAAAAACTGTTTTTT.

This clonotype was counted many times. The V call is TRBV9, the J call TRBJ2-7; the D is unclear. V was shortened by 2 bases and J by 3 bases, with 15 bases between the two germline ends. The CDR3 spans 15 residues. CDR1 is SGDLS, CDR2 YYNGEE, per germline. The CDR3 protein is CASSVRPVGFYEQYF. CDR3 sequence (DNA): TGTGCCAGCAGCGTCCGTCCGGTCGGCTTCTACGAGCAGTACTTC.

The chain combines TRBV5-4 with TRBJ2-7; the match to TRBD2 covers 9 bases. This CDR3 is built from 14 residues. The V gene's germline CDR1 is SGHNT and CDR2 YYREEE (reference sequence). After removal of 2 bases from V and 6 bases from J, the junction contained 6 bases not matched to a gene. Here the CDR3 DNA reads TGTGCCAGCAGCTTTTTGCGGGAGGGCACCGAGCAGTACTTC. Translating gives CASSFLREGTEQYF.

This clonotype has only a few counts. J is TRBJ1-2 and V is TRBV4-3; a possible D gene is TRBD1 (6 bases). This CDR3 has 17 amino acids. Germline-derived CDR1 and CDR2 are LGHNA and YSLEER. V was clipped by 4 bases and J by 4 bases, with 22 bases between them. The CDR3 DNA reads TGCGCCAGCAGCCCCCTTTTATATGGTGGGGGGGCCTATGGCTACACCTTC. Its protein product is CASSPLLYGGGAYGYTF.

At least ten counts were recorded for this clonotype. This chain uses TRBV6-1 with TRBJ2-3; D unresolved. The CDR3 spans 15 residues. V dropped 1 base and J dropped 0 bases, with 8 bases sitting between them. Germline V gene data show CDR1 as MNHNS and CDR2 as SASEGT. CDR3 protein: CASSEGQLSTDTQYF. In nucleotides, the CDR3 is TGTGCCAGCAGTGAAGGACAACTCAGCACAGATACGCAGTATTTT.

This clonotype has at least ten counts. The J gene is TRBJ1-5, the V gene TRBV6-5, with a possible D match to TRBD1 (5 bases). Germline loops: CDR1 MNHEY, CDR2 SVGAGI. Trimming stripped 6 bases from V and 6 bases from J, with 12 bases between. The CDR3 sequence is 13 residues long. CDR3 nucleotide sequence: TGTGCCAGCAGGAAGGGGCAGACTCAGCCCCAGCATTTT. Translated: CASRKGQTQPQHF.

This sequence joins TRBV6-2 or TRBV6-3 and TRBJ2-1; D not resolved. The V end lost 6 bases, the J end lost 9 bases, and 21 bases lay between the germline ends. Per the germline V gene, CDR1 is MNHEY and CDR2 is SVGEGT. The CDR3 loop spans 15 amino acids. The CDR3 protein is CASSLSVLPVGEQFF. The CDR3 coding sequence is TGTGCCAGCAGCCTGTCCGTCCTTCCCGTCGGTGAGCAGTTCTTC.

Many counts were recorded for this clonotype. The chain has TRBV7-8 and TRBJ2-3; D unclear. V dropped 7 bases and J dropped 0 bases, with 8 bases sitting between them. Germline assignment: CDR1 SGHVS and CDR2 FQNEAQ. The CDR3 length is 13 residues. The CDR3 loop reads CASKSASTDTQYF. The CDR3 nucleotides read TGTGCCAGCAAGTCAGCGAGCACAGATACGCAGTATTTT.

Notes on this clonotype: A read error may be the cause here, since a much bigger clone is one base away. The final CDR3 position lacks the conserved phenylalanine or tryptophan, pointing to a likely read error. The chain uses TRBV15 and TRBJ1-6; tentative D call: TRBD1 (5 bases). The CDR3 spans 15 residues. The V gene lost 3 bases and the J gene lost 4 bases, with 10 bases spanning the gap. Per the germline V gene, CDR1 is LNHNV and CDR2 is YYDKDF (reference sequence). This CDR3 is CATSSGDGYNSPLHS. Here the CDR3 DNA reads TGTGCCACCAGCAGTGGGGACGGGTATAATTCACCCCTCCACTCT.

This clonotype was recorded at least ten times. This chain connects TRBV21-1 to TRBJ2-1; TRBD2, the D gene given by the table, was not confirmed from the DNA. TRBV21-1 is a pseudogene segment. This CDR3 has 16 amino acids. CDR3 sequence: CASSHKIAGGPNEQFF. The CDR3 nucleotides are TGTGCCAGCAGCCACAAAATAGCGGGGGGGCCGAATGAGCAGTTCTTC.

This clonotype was detected ten times or more. J is TRBJ2-5 and V is TRBV5-4, with 8 bases matching TRBD2. The J segment lost 3 bases and the V segment lost 0 bases, leaving 7 bases of the junction unmatched. Germline-derived CDR1 and CDR2 are SGHNT and YYREEE (reference sequence). The CDR3 is 16 residues long. The CDR3 coding sequence is TGTGCCAGCAGCTTGGCCGGTAGCGGGATAAAAGAGACCCAGTACTTC. Amino acid sequence: CASSLAGSGIKETQYF.

Ten or more counts support this clonotype. The CDR3 is CASSGGRAGANVLTF. In DNA form, the CDR3 reads TGCGCCAGCAGCGGAGGTAGGGCTGGGGCCAACGTCCTGACTTTC. The chain recombines TRBV4-3 with TRBJ2-6, with D possibly being TRBD2 (5 bases). The V and J ends lost 5 bases and 2 bases respectively, with 10 bases between them. Germline V gene lookup returns CDR1 LGHNA and CDR2 YSLEER. CDR3 size: 15 residues.

J is TRBJ2-6 and V is TRBV7-9; tentatively, D is TRBD1 (6 bases). Trimming pared 5 bases from V and 1 base from J, leaving 15 bases between. There are 17 residues in the CDR3. CDR1 SEHNR and CDR2 FQNEAQ come from the germline V gene (reference sequence). CDR3 region: CASSQPGQPSGANVLTF. The CDR3 nucleotides read TGTGCCAGCAGCCAACCGGGACAACCTTCTGGGGCCAACGTCCTGACTTTC.

The chain couples TRBV5-1 to TRBJ1-2, with D possibly matching TRBD1 (5 bases). The CDR3 runs to 15 residues. Germline loops: CDR1 SGHRS, CDR2 YFSETQ. Deletions cut 7 bases from V and 5 bases from J, with 21 bases between. This CDR3 is CASGSFTGEIYGYTF. The DNA of the CDR3 is TGCGCCAGCGGTTCTTTCACAGGAGAAATTTATGGCTACACCTTC.

V usage is TRBV28 and J usage is TRBJ2-7, with TRBD1 matching over 8 bases. This CDR3 contains 15 residues. J gave up 3 bases and V 0 bases, and 4 bases lay outside the gene matches. The V gene's germline CDR1 is MDHEN and CDR2 SYDVKM. The CDR3 loop reads CASSLWGQAHYEQYF. CDR3 nucleotide sequence: TGTGCCAGCAGTTTATGGGGACAGGCACACTACGAGCAGTACTTC.

This clonotype has more than one count but fewer than ten. J is TRBJ1-1 and V is TRBV10-3; TRBD1 is a possible D gene (6 bases). Germline assignment: CDR1 ENHRY and CDR2 SYGVKD. The V end was cut by 0 bases, the J end by 3 bases, with 17 bases between. This CDR3 is built from 17 residues. The CDR3: CAISESRGGPSDTEAFF. The DNA of the CDR3 is TGTGCCATCAGTGAGTCGAGGGGGGGTCCTTCGGACACTGAAGCTTTCTTT.

Many counts were recorded for this clonotype. The chain employs TRBV27 and TRBJ1-3; D unresolved. Germline V gene lookup returns CDR1 MNHEY and CDR2 SMNVEV (reference sequence). This CDR3 region has 15 residues. Deletions cut 0 bases from V and 0 bases from J, with 6 bases between. The CDR3 sequence: CASSLSFNSGNTIYF. As DNA, the CDR3 is TGTGCCAGCAGTTTATCGTTCAACTCTGGAAACACCATATATTTT.

Turning to this clonotype: A much larger clone differs from this one at a single base, so this may be a read error. The CDR3, as DNA: TGTGCCAGCAGTTGGCGGACAGACCCTTGGGCGCAGTACTTC. Its translation: CASSWRTDPWAQYF. V gene TRBV28 combines with J gene TRBJ2-7; possible D gene TRBD1, 6 bases. The CDR3 consists of 14 residues. The germline CDR1 and CDR2 sequences are MDHEN and SYDVKM. The V and J ends lost 4 bases and 9 bases respectively, with 19 bases between them.

Ten or more counts support this clonotype. J is TRBJ2-3 and V is TRBV7-6; 11 positions match TRBD1. There are 15 residues in the CDR3. The ends lost 5 bases at V and 4 bases at J; junction bases unmatched: 5. Germline CDR1 SGHVS, CDR2 FNYEAQ. This CDR3 is CASSRTGGYADTQYF. The DNA of the CDR3 is TGTGCCAGCAGCCGGACAGGGGGCTATGCAGATACGCAGTATTTT.

The chain couples TRBV4-1 to TRBJ2-7, with D perhaps given as TRBD1 or TRBD2 (5 bases each). This CDR3 is built from 18 residues. Trimming shortened V by 1 base and J by 3 bases, and 22 bases separated the two germline ends. Looked up from germline, CDR1 is MGHRA and CDR2 is YSYEKL. The CDR3 loop is CASSQGVLSGAALYEQYF. The CDR3 nucleotides read TGCGCCAGCAGCCAAGGGGTTCTTTCCGGGGCGGCCCTCTACGAGCAGTACTTC.

This clonotype was seen repeatedly, ten times or more. This chain uses TRBV7-6 with TRBJ2-3; 10 bases map to TRBD2. The CDR3 is 15 amino acids. The junction had 8 bases not matched to a gene; V was cut back by 5 bases and J by 6 bases. Germline V gene data show CDR1 as SGHVS and CDR2 as FNYEAQ. CDR3 DNA: TGTGCCAGCAGCCGTTACAGCGGGGGGGGTGATACGCAGTATTTT. It codes for CASSRYSGGGDTQYF.

This clonotype came up many times. The chain recombines TRBV7-6 with TRBJ2-7; D gene ambiguous. This CDR3 has 13 amino acids. The ends were cut back, 5 bases at V and 3 bases at J, with 11 bases in the middle. The germline V gene encodes CDR1 SGHVS and CDR2 FNYEAQ. CDR3 protein: CASSQSEYYEQYF. Written as DNA, the CDR3 is TGTGCCAGCAGCCAATCAGAGTACTACGAGCAGTACTTC.